This entry describes one T cell receptor beta chain. This entry comes from a study of Tregs in tolerant kidney transplant recipients. Study overall: Recipients received nonmyeloablative bone marrow transplants from related graft donors, with transient mixed chimerism.

Clones were sequenced by immunoSEQ multiplex PCR, and TCRdb holds only the in-frame ones, with some missing. The sample yields 50,000 to 75,000 clones, 75% to 90% seen once. Germline CDR1 reads SGHRS; CDR2 reads YFSETQ. The ends were cut back, 1 base at V and 9 bases at J, with 13 bases in the middle. The CDR3 loop spans 13 amino acids. Unstimulated regulatory T cells (CD4+CD25+CD127-), CD4+CD25- non-regulatory cells, CD4 and CD8 cells were FACS-sorted from thawed PBMCs. The sample in question was Tregs from blood, obtained before the transplant. The sequence was collected from a human donor who received a combined kidney and bone marrow transplant. The chain couples TRBV5-1 to TRBJ2-5, with D hard to call. In DNA, the CDR3 is TGCGCCAGCAGCTTGAACCCTCATGAGGCCCAGTACTTC. It codes for CASSLNPHEAQYF. The whole variable domain, remainder taken from reference TRBV5-1 and TRBJ2-5, is KAGVTQTPRYLIKTRGQQVTLSCSPISGHRSVSWYQQTPGQGLQFLFEYFSETQRNKGNFPGRFSGRQFSNSRSEMNVSTLELGDSALYLCASSLNPHEAQYFGPGTRLLVL.